Below, 20 T cell receptor beta chains from the same sample are listed, as sequenced in a study of regulatory and conventional T cells in breast cancer. TCRdb reprocessed the PCR reads via MiXCR and lists one record per CDR3 protein. Of roughly 16,000 distinct CDR3 sequences in the sample, around 30% were seen once. The sequenced sample was conventional T cells from blood. Receptors originate from a female donor in good health.

About this clonotype itself: Because it lacks the conserved phenylalanine or tryptophan at the end, this CDR3 is likely a read error. V and J are TRBV5-6 and TRBJ2-5; 7 bases fit TRBD1. After removal of 3 bases from V and 3 bases from J, the junction contained 2 bases not matched to a gene. The CDR3 has 13 amino acids. Germline values: CDR1 SGHDT, CDR2 YYEEEE. The CDR3 protein is CASSSGTEETQYL. The DNA of the CDR3 is TGTGCCAGCAGCTCCGGGACAGAAGAGACCCAGTACCTC.

This rearrangement joins TRBV11-2 to TRBJ2-7; 7 positions agree with TRBD2. V dropped 3 bases and J dropped 6; count of bases not matched to a gene: 8. This CDR3 has 14 amino acids. The germline CDR1 and CDR2 sequences are SGHAT and FQNNGV. Written as DNA, the CDR3 is TGTGCCAGCAGCTTTTCGGGCCCGGGGGGCGAGCAGTACTTC. Its translation: CASSFSGPGGEQYF.

The sample holds one count of this clonotype. This rearrangement joins TRBV5-1 to TRBJ2-3; TRBD2 matches at 8 bases. The CDR3 has 15 amino acids. V lost 0 bases, J lost 7 bases, and 7 bases stayed unmatched. Germline V lookup: CDR1 SGHRS, CDR2 YFSETQ. CDR3 sequence (DNA): TGCGCCAGCAGCTTGGAAGCAGCGGGAGAAAATACGCAGTATTTT. Encoded protein: CASSLEAAGENTQYF.

The chain uses TRBV5-6 and TRBJ2-1; D may be TRBD2 (5 bases). V was clipped by 0 bases and J by 2 bases, with 12 bases between them. Germline CDR1 and CDR2: SGHDT and YYEEEE. The CDR3 runs to 16 residues. Written as DNA, the CDR3 is TGTGCCAGCAGCTTGGAGTCTAGCTATCCCTACAATGAGCAGTTCTTC. Protein: CASSLESSYPYNEQFF.

This clonotype was counted many times. V gene TRBV5-6 combines with J gene TRBJ2-3; 10 bases agree with TRBD2. Unmatched junction bases numbered 4, after V lost 4 bases and J lost 2 bases. Germline V gives CDR1 SGHDT, CDR2 YYEEEE. The CDR3 extends over 15 amino acids. The DNA of the CDR3 is TGTGCCAGCAGCCCCGGGACTAGCGTCACAGATACGCAGTATTTT. It yields the protein CASSPGTSVTDTQYF.

This clonotype was picked up a small number of times. The gene calls are TRBV7-2 and TRBJ2-3; 9 bases are shared with TRBD2. This CDR3 comprises 15 residues. Trimming removed 1 base from V and 6 bases from J; junction bases left unmatched: 5. Germline V gives CDR1 SGHTA, CDR2 FQGNSA. In DNA form, the CDR3 reads TGTGCCAGCAGCTTAGAGGCGGGGGGGCGGGATACGCAGTATTTT. Its protein is CASSLEAGGRDTQYF.

This clonotype is labeled medium-sized (0.01 to 0.1%). The V gene is TRBV12-3 or TRBV12-4, the J gene TRBJ1-5; D ambiguous. The CDR3 consists of 14 residues. V shed 4 bases and J shed 0 bases, with 7 bases lying between them. DNA for the CDR3: TGTGCCAGCAGTTATGGTCATAGCAATCAGCCCCAGCATTTT. Translating it yields CASSYGHSNQPQHF.

This clonotype was picked up a small number of times. The chain employs TRBV5-1 and TRBJ1-1; TRBD1 is a possible D gene (6 bases). Trimming removed 0 bases at V and 0 bases at J, with 9 bases between. Germline CDR1 reads SGHRS; CDR2 reads YFSETQ. The CDR3 totals 15 residues. CDR3 coding DNA: TGCGCCAGCAGCTTGGAGGGGGGCATGAACACTGAAGCTTTCTTT. Translation gives CASSLEGGMNTEAFF.

This clonotype was seen more than once but under ten times. The chain carries TRBV9 and TRBJ2-5; 7 positions match TRBD1. Germline trimming cut 3 bases from V and 2 bases from J; bases unmatched to any gene: 7. Germline V gives CDR1 SGDLS, CDR2 YYNGEE. The CDR3 sequence is 15 residues long. CDR3 nucleotides: TGTGCCAGCAGCGCACAGGGGACCCCACAAGAGACCCAGTACTTC. Residues: CASSAQGTPQETQYF.

In this sample, this clonotype turned up once. Given a much more abundant clone one base away, this may be a read error. The chain links TRBV7-8 to TRBJ2-3, with 11 positions matching TRBD2. There are 14 residues in the CDR3. Germline V lookup: CDR1 SGHVS, CDR2 FQNEAQ. V shed 1 base, J shed 10 bases, and the junction held 4 bases outside the gene matches. The CDR3 region is CASSLGLAGPAQYF. The CDR3 DNA is TGTGCCAGCAGCTTAGGACTAGCGGGGCCGGCGCAGTATTTT.

A few counts support this clonotype. The chain combines TRBV10-3 with TRBJ2-5, with 7 bases that match TRBD2. V trimming: 8 bases; J trimming: 5 bases; junction bases outside the gene matches: 11. CDR3 length: 14 amino acids. Per germline, CDR1 ENHRY and CDR2 SYGVKD. The chain's CDR3 is CAIRAERDLETQYF. CDR3 in DNA: TGTGCCATCCGTGCCGAGCGGGACCTGGAGACCCAGTACTTC.

The CDR3 DNA follows: TGTGCCAGCAGCGTAGACAGGGACGACGGCTACACCTTC. Translated, it gives CASSVDRDDGYTF. The chain uses TRBV9 and TRBJ1-2; D is possibly TRBD1 (6 bases). Germline CDR1 is SGDLS and CDR2 is YYNGEE. Trimming took 0 bases from V and 8 from J, leaving 11 bases between them. The CDR3 is 13 residues long.

This clonotype showed up just once. The chain combines TRBV12-5 with TRBJ2-3; 9 bases align to TRBD1. The CDR3 extends over 15 amino acids. The germline V gene encodes CDR1 LGHNT and CDR2 FRNRAP. J was trimmed by 5 bases and V by 2 bases; bases with no gene match: 5. CDR3 bases: TGTGCTAGTGGTTTGAACAGGGGGCCGATAGATACGCAGTATTTT. It translates to CASGLNRGPIDTQYF.

The sample holds a few counts of this clonotype. This rearrangement joins TRBV9 to TRBJ2-3; 10 bases are a match to TRBD2. This CDR3 contains 16 residues. Unmatched junction bases numbered 7, after V lost 4 bases and J lost 2 bases. Germline V CDR1 and CDR2: SGDLS, YYNGEE. Here the CDR3 reads CASSSIAGGSTDTQYF. In DNA form, the CDR3 reads TGTGCCAGCAGCTCCATAGCGGGGGGCTCCACAGATACGCAGTATTTT.

This clonotype was picked up many times. The genes are TRBV20-1 and TRBJ1-5; perhaps TRBD1 as D (5 bases). Between the trimmed V and J ends, which lost 7 bases and 0 bases, there was a span of 19 bases. The CDR3 totals 16 residues. CDR1 is DFQATT and CDR2 is SNEGSKA in the germline V gene (reference sequence). The CDR3 is CSVEGPGLHSNQPQHF. CDR3 DNA sequence: TGCAGTGTGGAGGGGCCAGGGCTCCATAGCAATCAGCCCCAGCATTTT.

The gene calls are TRBV20-1 and TRBJ2-5; TRBD2 matches at 14 bases. This CDR3 has 17 amino acids. V was clipped by 1 base and J by 7 bases; unmatched bases: 11. Germline V gene lookup returns CDR1 DFQATT and CDR2 SNEGSKA (reference sequence). The CDR3 region is CSARGLAGGPVLRTQYF. CDR3 sequence (DNA): TGCAGTGCTAGAGGACTAGCGGGGGGGCCGGTCCTCAGGACCCAGTACTTC.

The rearrangement joins TRBV28 to TRBJ1-5, with D perhaps TRBD1 (5 bases). The germline V gene encodes CDR1 MDHEN and CDR2 SYDVKM. V was clipped by 6 bases and J by 1 base, with 19 bases between them. This CDR3 region has 17 residues. The CDR3 DNA follows: TGTGCCAGCAGGCACTTTGGGACTTCGGGGAGCAATCAGCCCCAGCATTTT. As protein: CASRHFGTSGSNQPQHF.

DNA of the CDR3: TGCGCCAGCAGCCAGAACTTATTGAGAGATTCACTAGCCAAAAACATTCAGTACTTC. It encodes CASSQNLLRDSLAKNIQYF. The chain links TRBV4-3 to TRBJ2-4; D gene unclear. Trimming took off 3 bases at V and 0 bases at J, with 21 bases between the two ends. The CDR3 loop spans 19 amino acids. Germline CDR1 is LGHNA and CDR2 is YSLEER.

The chain is built from TRBV30 and TRBJ2-2, with 8 bases that match TRBD2. The trim removed 5 bases at V and 0 bases at J, leaving 2 bases unmatched. The CDR3 covers 14 residues. Germline-derived CDR1 and CDR2 are GTSNPN and SVGIG (reference sequence). CDR3 coding DNA: TGTGCCTGGGAGGGACTAGCGAACACCGGGGAGCTGTTTTTT. Amino acid sequence: CAWEGLANTGELFF. Full variable domain (remainder filled in from reference TRBV30 and TRBJ2-2): SQTIHQWPATLVQPVGSPLSLECTVEGTSNPNLYWYRQAAGRGLQLLFYSVGIGQISSEVPQNLSASRPQDRQFILSSKKLLLSDSGFYLCAWEGLANTGELFFGEGSRLTVL.

A note on this clonotype: One end of the junction varies from germline; a read error may be responsible. The chain employs TRBV5-1 and TRBJ2-3; no firm D call. The CDR3 is 13 amino acids. Looked up from germline, CDR1 is SGHRS and CDR2 is YFSETQ. The CDR3 reads CASGLGSPDTQSF. The CDR3 nucleotides read TGCGCCAGCGGCTTGGGGTCCCCAGATACGCAGTCTTTT.